The present T cell receptor (beta chain) was sequenced within a study of blood T cell repertoires in COVID-19. Overall study: T cells, B-cell-depleted T cells, or PBMCs supplied cDNA or gDNA.

The study recruited people aged roughly 18 to 89 years across around 24 US areas. Per the original methods: Amplified reference gene primers provided the basis for estimating nucleated cell counts. Generated by immunoSEQ multiplex PCR, the TCRdb table keeps only in-frame clones and is missing some. The DNA gave D and trimming, while V, J and clone size come from that table. The sample carries hundreds of thousands of clones, about 87% recorded once. The ends lost 4 bases at V and 3 bases at J; junction bases unmatched: 3. Germline CDR1 reads SGHTA; CDR2 reads FQGNSA. The CDR3 covers 14 residues. The chain recombines TRBV7-2 with TRBJ2-7; 10 bases agree with TRBD1. The source is a woman in her 50s who had recovered from COVID-19. Input material: PBMCs or T cells enriched from blood (not recorded which). Here the CDR3 DNA reads TGTGCCAGCAGCTCCGGGACAGGGGACTACGAGCAGTACTTC. As protein: CASSSGTGDYEQYF.